These 7 T cell receptor beta chains were sequenced from one sample in a study of blood T cell repertoires in COVID-19. Produced via immunoSEQ multiplex PCR; TCRdb's table is partial and in-frame only. The sample consists of 80,000 or so clones, 80% to 90% of them appearing once. Source material: peripheral blood. All receptors derive from a man in his sixties with COVID-19, enrolled during active disease.

This rearrangement joins TRBV5-1 to TRBJ1-6; 10 nucleotides match TRBD1. Per germline, CDR1 SGHRS and CDR2 YFSETQ. V trimming: 0 bases; J trimming: 4 bases; junction bases outside the gene matches: 1. The CDR3 is 16 amino acids. The CDR3, as DNA: TGCGCCAGCAGCTTGGGGGGACAGGGGTATAATTCACCCCTCCACTTT. Protein: CASSLGGQGYNSPLHF. The whole variable domain, filled in from reference TRBV5-1 and TRBJ1-6, reads KAGVTQTPRYLIKTRGQQVTLSCSPISGHRSVSWYQQTPGQGLQFLFEYFSETQRNKGNFPGRFSGRQFSNSRSEMNVSTLELGDSALYLCASSLGGQGYNSPLHFGNGTRLTVT.

A note on this clone: Other DNA sequences in the same sample also yield this CDR3. The chain has TRBV18 and TRBJ2-1; no definite D call. The CDR3 totals 13 residues. Germline V gene sequence: CDR1 KGHSH, CDR2 LQKENI. Trimming removed 3 bases at V and 8 bases at J, with 11 bases between. The CDR3 DNA reads TGTGCCAGCTCACCCCCGGTAATCGATGAGCAGTTCTTC. Protein sequence: CASSPPVIDEQFF.

A note on this clone: A read error may produce the germline difference seen at one junction end. The V call is TRBV28, the J call TRBJ1-5; 8 nucleotides match TRBD1. Germline values: CDR1 MDHEN, CDR2 SYDVKM. The length of the CDR3 is 18 residues. CDR3 in amino acids: CASGFSGGRGYSNQPQHF. The CDR3 bases are TGTGCCAGCGGTTTCTCAGGGGGCAGGGGGTATAGCAATCAGCCCCAGCATTTT.

The chain links TRBV6-2 or TRBV6-3 to TRBJ2-1; 9 bases map to TRBD2. The CDR3 runs to 17 residues. V was clipped by 6 bases and J by 7 bases; unmatched bases: 16. CDR1 MNHEY and CDR2 SVGEGT come from the germline V gene. The CDR3 nucleotides read TGTGCCAGCAGCACCGAGGGGTCAGCGGGGGGCGTTAATGAGCAGTTCTTC. Its protein is CASSTEGSAGGVNEQFF.

The chain is built from TRBV21-1 and TRBJ1-5; the table's D call, TRBD1, was not checked against the DNA. TRBV21-1 is reported as a pseudogene. The CDR3 spans 16 residues. The CDR3 DNA follows: TGTGCCAGCAGCAAAGTTTGCAGTTCTAGCAATCAGCCCCAGCATTTT. This sequence encodes CASSKVCSSSNQPQHF.

The genes are TRBV21-1 and TRBJ2-4; the listed D gene, TRBD2, was not tested against the DNA. TRBV21-1 is an annotated pseudogene. The CDR3 has 17 residues. The CDR3 here is CASSKVPVNENKNIQYF. CDR3 DNA sequence: TGTGCCAGCAGCAAAGTTCCGGTAAACGAGAACAAAAACATTCAGTACTTC.

This clone was seen many times. V is TRBV6-5 and J is TRBJ1-2; D call uncertain. Germline CDR1 is MNHEY and CDR2 is SVGAGI. V lost 5 bases, J lost 8 bases, and 12 bases lay in between. This CDR3 has 12 amino acids. The CDR3: CASSLAVSGYTF. The CDR3 DNA follows: TGTGCCAGCAGTCTGGCGGTTTCGGGCTACACCTTC.